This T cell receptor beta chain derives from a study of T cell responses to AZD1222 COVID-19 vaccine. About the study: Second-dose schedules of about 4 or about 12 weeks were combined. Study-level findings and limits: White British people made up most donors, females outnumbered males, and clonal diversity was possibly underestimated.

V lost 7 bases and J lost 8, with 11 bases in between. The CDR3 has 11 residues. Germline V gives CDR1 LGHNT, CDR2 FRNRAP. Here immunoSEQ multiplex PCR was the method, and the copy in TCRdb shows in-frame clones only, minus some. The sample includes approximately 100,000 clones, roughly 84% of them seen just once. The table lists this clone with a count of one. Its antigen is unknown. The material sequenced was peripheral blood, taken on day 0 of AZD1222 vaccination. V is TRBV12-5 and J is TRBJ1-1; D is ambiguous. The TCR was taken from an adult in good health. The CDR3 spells CASALGREAFF. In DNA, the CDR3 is TGTGCTAGTGCCCTTGGCAGAGAAGCTTTCTTT.